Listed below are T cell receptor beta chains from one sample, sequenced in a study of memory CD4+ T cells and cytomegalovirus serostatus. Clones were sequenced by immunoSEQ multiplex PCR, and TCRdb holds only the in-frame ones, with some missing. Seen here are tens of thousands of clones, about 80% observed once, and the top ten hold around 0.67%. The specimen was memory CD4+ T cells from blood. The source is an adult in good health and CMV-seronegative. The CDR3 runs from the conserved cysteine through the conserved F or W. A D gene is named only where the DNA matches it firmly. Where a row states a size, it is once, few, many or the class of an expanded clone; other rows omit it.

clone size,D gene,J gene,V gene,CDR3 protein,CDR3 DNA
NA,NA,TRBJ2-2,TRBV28,CASSSSQGRSGELFF,TGTGCCAGCAGTTCCTCCCAGGGGCGGAGCGGGGAGCTGTTTTTT
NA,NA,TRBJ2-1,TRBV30,CAWTSSYNEQFF,TGTGCCTGGACTAGCTCCTACAATGAGCAGTTCTTC
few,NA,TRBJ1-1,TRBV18,CASSPLGNTEAFF,TGTGCCAGCTCACCGTTGGGGAACACTGAAGCTTTCTTT
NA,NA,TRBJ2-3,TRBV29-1,CSVRQGQGLDTQYF,TGCAGCGTTAGGCAGGGGCAGGGTCTAGATACGCAGTATTTT
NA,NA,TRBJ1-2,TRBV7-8,CASSENRAVGGYTF,TGTGCCAGCAGTGAAAACAGGGCCGTCGGTGGCTACACCTTC
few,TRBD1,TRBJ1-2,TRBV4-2,CASSQPGTDANYGYTF,TGTGCCAGCAGCCAACCCGGGACAGACGCTAACTATGGCTACACCTTC
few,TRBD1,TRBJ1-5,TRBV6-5,CASSYGTGGQPQHF,TGTGCCAGCAGCTACGGGACAGGGGGTCAGCCCCAGCATTTT
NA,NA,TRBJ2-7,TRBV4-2,CASSRDKGDEQYF,TGTGCCAGCAGCCGGGACAAGGGGGACGAGCAGTACTTC
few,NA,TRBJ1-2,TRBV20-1,CSARDFYGYTF,TGCAGTGCTAGAGACTTCTATGGCTACACCTTC
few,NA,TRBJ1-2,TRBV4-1,CASSPREEPNYGYTF,TGCGCCAGCAGCCCCCGAGAGGAGCCTAACTATGGCTACACCTTC
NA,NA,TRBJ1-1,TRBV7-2,CASGVAEGTEAFF,TGTGCCAGCGGGGTGGCGGAGGGCACTGAAGCTTTCTTT
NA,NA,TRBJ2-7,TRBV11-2,CASSPNRVHYEQYF,TGTGCCAGCAGCCCCAACAGGGTACACTACGAGCAGTACTTC
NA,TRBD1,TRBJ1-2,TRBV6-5,CASSYSTGGTGGYTF,TGTGCCAGCAGTTACTCCACAGGGGGAACGGGAGGCTACACCTTC
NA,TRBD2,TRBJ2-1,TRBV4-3,CASSRLAGAQYNEQFF,TGCGCCAGCAGCCGACTAGCGGGGGCCCAGTACAATGAGCAGTTCTTC
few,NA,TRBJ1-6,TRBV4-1,CASSRDRGGFDNFSPLHF,TGCGCCAGCAGCCGAGATCGTGGGGGGTTCGATAATTTTTCACCCCTCCACTTT
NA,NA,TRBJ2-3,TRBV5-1,CASVMGPSTDTQYF,TGCGCCAGCGTCATGGGGCCTAGCACAGATACGCAGTATTTT
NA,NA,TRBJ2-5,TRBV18,CASSPIQETQYF,TGTGCCAGCTCACCCATACAAGAGACCCAGTACTTC
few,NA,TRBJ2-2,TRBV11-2,CASSLSENTGELFF,TGTGCCAGCAGCTTATCGGAGAACACCGGGGAGCTGTTTTTT
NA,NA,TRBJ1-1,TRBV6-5,CASSYDGRMNTEAFF,TGTGCCAGCAGTTACGACGGACGGATGAACACTGAAGCTTTCTTT
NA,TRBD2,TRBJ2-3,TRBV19,CASSTSGVTDTQYF,TGTGCCAGTAGTACTAGCGGGGTGACAGATACGCAGTATTTT
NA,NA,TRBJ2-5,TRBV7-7,CASSFQHRETQYF,TGTGCTAGCAGTTTCCAACACCGAGAGACCCAGTACTTC
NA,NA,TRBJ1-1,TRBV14,CASSPLIGTQGEAFF,TGTGCCAGCAGCCCCCTAATCGGGACCCAGGGTGAAGCTTTCTTT
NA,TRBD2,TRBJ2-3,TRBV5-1,CASSLAAGGPGTDTQYF,TGCGCCAGCAGCTTGGCAGCGGGGGGGCCTGGTACAGATACGCAGTATTTT
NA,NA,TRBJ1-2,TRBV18,CASSPEPVADYGYTF,TGTGCCAGCTCACCGGAACCTGTTGCAGACTATGGCTACACCTTC
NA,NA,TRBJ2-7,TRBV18,CASSLGTGSSYEQYF,TGTGCCAGCTCACTGGGGACGGGGAGCTCCTACGAGCAGTACTTC
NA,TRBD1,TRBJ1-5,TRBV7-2,CASSLDAGGTFSPQHF,TGTGCCAGCAGCTTAGATGCAGGGGGCACTTTCTCGCCCCAGCATTTT
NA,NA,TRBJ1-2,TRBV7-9,CASSLATQGNYGYTF,TGTGCCAGCAGCTTAGCCACCCAGGGTAACTATGGCTACACCTTC
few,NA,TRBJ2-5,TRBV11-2,CASSPSGTIQETQYF,TGTGCCAGCAGCCCGTCTGGGACAATTCAAGAGACCCAGTACTTC
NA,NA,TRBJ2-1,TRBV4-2,CASSQVAGLVRRDMGSYNEQFF,TGTGCCAGCAGCCAAGTGGCGGGATTGGTACGTCGGGACATGGGCTCCTACAATGAGCAGTTCTTC
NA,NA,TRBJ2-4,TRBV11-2,CASSSSFIQYF,TGTGCCAGCAGCTCAAGTTTCATTCAGTACTTC
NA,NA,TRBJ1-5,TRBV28,CASSPRVKGNQPQHF,TGTGCCAGCAGTCCCCGGGTGAAGGGGAATCAGCCCCAGCATTTT
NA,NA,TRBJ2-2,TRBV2,CASMLYPWTGELFF,TGTGCCAGCATGCTCTACCCGTGGACCGGGGAGCTGTTTTTT
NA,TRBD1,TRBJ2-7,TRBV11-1,CASSPGQGRSYEQYF,TGTGCCAGCAGCCCCGGACAGGGTCGGTCCTACGAGCAGTACTTC
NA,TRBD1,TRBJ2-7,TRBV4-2,CASSQDPGQGAYEQYF,TGTGCCAGCAGCCAAGATCCGGGACAGGGCGCCTACGAGCAGTACTTC
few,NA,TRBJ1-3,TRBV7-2,CASSPRTDNYGGNTIYF,TGTGCCAGCAGCCCTCGGACAGATAACTACGGTGGAAACACCATATATTTT
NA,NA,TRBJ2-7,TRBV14,CASSQISSEQYF,TGTGCCAGCAGCCAAATTTCATCCGAGCAGTACTTC
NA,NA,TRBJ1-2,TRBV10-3,CAISESSYGYTF,TGTGCCATCAGTGAGTCGTCTTACGGCTACACCTTC
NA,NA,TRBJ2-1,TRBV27,CASTTRDGTANEQFF,TGTGCCAGCACAACACGGGACGGGACGGCCAATGAGCAGTTCTTC
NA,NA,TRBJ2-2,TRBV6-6,CASSQPSPSGELFF,TGTGCCAGCAGTCAACCTTCCCCCAGTGGGGAGCTGTTTTTT
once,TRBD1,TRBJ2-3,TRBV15,CATSRQTGGTDTQYF,TGTGCCACCAGCAGGCAGACAGGGGGCACAGATACGCAGTATTTT
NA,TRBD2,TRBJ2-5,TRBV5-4,CASSLAAGEGETQYF,TGTGCCAGCAGCTTGGCAGCGGGGGAAGGGGAGACCCAGTACTTC
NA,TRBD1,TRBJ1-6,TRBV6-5,CASSRDRGLSPLHF,TGTGCCAGCAGCCGTGACAGGGGGCTCTCACCCCTCCACTTT
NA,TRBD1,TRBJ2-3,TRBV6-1,CASSGTGSLTDTQYF,TGTGCCAGCAGTGGGACAGGGTCCCTCACAGATACGCAGTATTTT
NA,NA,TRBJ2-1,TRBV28,CASSSTRLRVYNEQFF,TGTGCCAGCAGTTCCACGAGGCTACGGGTTTACAATGAGCAGTTCTTC
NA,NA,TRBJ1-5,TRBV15,CATSRDGLSNQPQHF,TGTGCCACCAGCAGAGATGGGCTTAGCAATCAGCCCCAGCATTTT
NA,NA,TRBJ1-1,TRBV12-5,CASGFMRDLMNTEAFF,TGTGCTAGTGGTTTCATGAGGGACCTAATGAACACTGAAGCTTTCTTT
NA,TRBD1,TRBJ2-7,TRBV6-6,CASSYSGTGSDEQYF,TGTGCCAGCAGTTACTCGGGGACAGGGTCCGACGAGCAGTACTTC
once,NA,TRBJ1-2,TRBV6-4,CASSDSRGGGYTF,TGTGCCAGCAGTGACTCCCGGGGCGGTGGCTACACCTTC
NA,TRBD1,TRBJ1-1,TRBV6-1,CASSQGAAEAFF,TGTGCCAGCAGTCAGGGGGCCGCTGAAGCTTTCTTT
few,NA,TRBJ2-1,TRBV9,CASSVKTSGKEQFF,TGTGCCAGCAGCGTAAAGACTTCTGGAAAGGAGCAGTTCTTC
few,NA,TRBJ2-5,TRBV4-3,CASSQDLVGLRGETQYF,TGCGCCAGCAGCCAAGATCTGGTAGGCTTGCGTGGAGAGACCCAGTACTTC
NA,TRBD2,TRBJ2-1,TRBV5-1,CASSLGYGGGTENEQFF,TGCGCCAGCAGCTTGGGCTATGGCGGGGGAACTGAGAATGAGCAGTTCTTC
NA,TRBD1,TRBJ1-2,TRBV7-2,CASSLSRGQGAIGYTF,TGTGCCAGCAGCTTATCTAGAGGGCAGGGGGCGATTGGCTACACCTTC
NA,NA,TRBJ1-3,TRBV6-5,CASKPAPSGNTIYF,TGTGCCAGCAAACCCGCCCCTTCTGGAAACACCATATATTTT